These T cell receptor beta chains were read from a single sample in a study of Ad26.COV2.S vaccination and SARS-CoV-2 variants. The method was immunoSEQ multiplex PCR; TCRdb's version includes in-frame clones alone and lacks a portion of them. The sample carries a few hundred thousand clones, roughly 90% recorded once. The sequencing used peripheral blood, collected in a trial of Ad26.COV2.S vaccine versus placebo. These receptors all stem from a person between 18 and 60 years old who received the Ad26.COV2.S COVID-19 vaccine or a placebo. Both conserved end residues are part of each CDR3. The order of the fields is V gene, D gene, J gene, clone size, CDR3 protein, CDR3 DNA. The D gene is left open where the match is weak. Some rows mark clone size as missing; the rest say once, few, many or name a class of expanded clone.

V gene: TRBV5-1
D gene: -
J gene: TRBJ1-1
clone size: -
CDR3 protein: CASSLVGGTNTEAFF
CDR3 DNA: TGCGCCAGCAGCTTGGTGGGGGGCACGAACACTGAAGCTTTCTTT

V gene: TRBV5-4
D gene: -
J gene: TRBJ2-5
clone size: -
CDR3 protein: CASSLASGLGDETQYF
CDR3 DNA: TGTGCCAGCAGCTTGGCCTCGGGTCTAGGGGACGAGACCCAGTACTTC

V gene: TRBV18
D gene: -
J gene: TRBJ2-3
clone size: -
CDR3 protein: CASSPLNPKADTQYF
CDR3 DNA: TGTGCCAGCTCACCGCTCAACCCGAAGGCAGATACGCAGTATTTT

V gene: TRBV6-2/TRBV6-3
D gene: TRBD1
J gene: TRBJ2-7
clone size: -
CDR3 protein: CASSYIGTASSYEQYF
CDR3 DNA: TGTGCCAGCAGTTACATCGGGACAGCATCCTCCTACGAGCAGTACTTC

V gene: TRBV27
D gene: -
J gene: TRBJ2-1
clone size: many
CDR3 protein: CASSLSPRRRGSSLYNEQFF
CDR3 DNA: TGTGCCAGCAGTTTATCGCCTCGGAGGCGGGGTAGTAGCCTTTACAATGAGCAGTTCTTC

V gene: TRBV5-4
D gene: TRBD2
J gene: TRBJ2-7
clone size: once
CDR3 protein: CASSLAGRGGTYEQYF
CDR3 DNA: TGTGCCAGCAGCTTGGCGGGGCGGGGGGGAACCTACGAGCAGTACTTC

V gene: TRBV11-2
D gene: TRBD2
J gene: TRBJ2-1
clone size: -
CDR3 protein: CASSLTGGPYEQFF
CDR3 DNA: TGTGCCAGCAGCTTAACGGGGGGGCCGTATGAGCAGTTCTTC

V gene: TRBV7-9
D gene: -
J gene: TRBJ2-1
clone size: few
CDR3 protein: CASSPLFRGEQFF
CDR3 DNA: TGTGCCAGCAGCCCTTTATTTCGAGGTGAGCAGTTCTTC

V gene: TRBV5-4
D gene: TRBD1
J gene: TRBJ2-1
clone size: -
CDR3 protein: CASSRTGGKDNEQFF
CDR3 DNA: TGTGCCAGCAGCCGTACAGGGGGCAAGGACAATGAGCAGTTCTTC

V gene: TRBV6-5
D gene: -
J gene: TRBJ1-5
clone size: -
CDR3 protein: CASTSGSNQPQHF
CDR3 DNA: TGTGCCAGCACTTCAGGCAGCAATCAGCCCCAGCATTTT

V gene: TRBV6-2/TRBV6-3
D gene: -
J gene: TRBJ1-1
clone size: -
CDR3 protein: CASSPRMNTEAFF
CDR3 DNA: TGTGCCAGCAGCCCTAGAATGAACACTGAAGCTTTCTTT

V gene: TRBV6-5
D gene: -
J gene: TRBJ1-6
clone size: -
CDR3 protein: CASMVGSDSPLHF
CDR3 DNA: TGTGCCAGCATGGTCGGATCGGATTCACCCCTCCACTTT

V gene: TRBV11-2
D gene: -
J gene: TRBJ1-4
clone size: -
CDR3 protein: CASSLFIQPNEKLFF
CDR3 DNA: TGTGCCAGCAGCTTATTCATACAGCCTAATGAAAAACTGTTTTTT

V gene: TRBV4-3
D gene: -
J gene: TRBJ1-1
clone size: -
CDR3 protein: CASSQDVGGLEAFF
CDR3 DNA: TGCGCCAGCAGCCAAGACGTCGGTGGCCTTGAAGCTTTCTTT

V gene: TRBV18
D gene: -
J gene: TRBJ2-7
clone size: -
CDR3 protein: CASSPRGPDAYEQYF
CDR3 DNA: TGTGCCAGCTCACCTCGCGGACCAGACGCCTACGAGCAGTACTTC

V gene: TRBV27
D gene: TRBD2
J gene: TRBJ2-5
clone size: -
CDR3 protein: CASRPRLAGETQYF
CDR3 DNA: TGTGCCAGCAGACCTCGACTAGCGGGTGAGACCCAGTACTTC

V gene: TRBV7-6
D gene: -
J gene: TRBJ2-5
clone size: -
CDR3 protein: CASSLGEETQYF
CDR3 DNA: TGTGCCAGCAGCTTAGGGGAAGAGACCCAGTACTTC

V gene: TRBV7-9
D gene: -
J gene: TRBJ1-4
clone size: -
CDR3 protein: CASRDGATNEKLFF
CDR3 DNA: TGTGCCAGCAGAGACGGGGCAACTAATGAAAAACTGTTTTTT

V gene: TRBV7-8
D gene: TRBD2
J gene: TRBJ2-1
clone size: -
CDR3 protein: CASSNPGTIEQFF
CDR3 DNA: TGTGCCAGCAGCAACCCCGGGACTATTGAGCAGTTCTTC

V gene: TRBV15
D gene: -
J gene: TRBJ1-2
clone size: -
CDR3 protein: CATSRGRGANYGYTF
CDR3 DNA: TGTGCCACCAGCAGAGGACGGGGCGCTAACTATGGCTACACCTTC

V gene: TRBV10-1
D gene: TRBD1
J gene: TRBJ2-7
clone size: once
CDR3 protein: CASSEWGQGASEQYF
CDR3 DNA: TGCGCCAGCAGTGAGTGGGGACAGGGGGCGTCCGAGCAGTACTTC

V gene: TRBV24-1
D gene: -
J gene: TRBJ2-1
clone size: -
CDR3 protein: CATSDEYNEQFF
CDR3 DNA: TGTGCCACCAGTGATGAATACAATGAGCAGTTCTTC

V gene: TRBV7-2
D gene: -
J gene: TRBJ1-2
clone size: -
CDR3 protein: CASIAGTRRGYGYTF
CDR3 DNA: TGTGCCAGCATCGCCGGGACCCGGAGGGGCTATGGCTACACCTTC

V gene: TRBV6-2/TRBV6-3
D gene: -
J gene: TRBJ2-7
clone size: -
CDR3 protein: CASSYGQLPPYEQYF
CDR3 DNA: TGTGCCAGCAGTTACGGCCAACTTCCCCCCTACGAGCAGTACTTC

V gene: TRBV7-2
D gene: -
J gene: TRBJ2-1
clone size: -
CDR3 protein: CASSLGTYNEQFF
CDR3 DNA: TGTGCCAGCAGCTTAGGGACCTACAATGAGCAGTTCTTC

V gene: TRBV7-8
D gene: -
J gene: TRBJ2-2
clone size: -
CDR3 protein: CASSLDDRRLAGELFF
CDR3 DNA: TGTGCCAGCAGCTTAGATGACAGGCGACTCGCCGGGGAGCTGTTTTTT

V gene: TRBV4-3
D gene: TRBD1
J gene: TRBJ2-7
clone size: -
CDR3 protein: CASSQGTGIKSIPPYEQYF
CDR3 DNA: TGCGCCAGCAGCCAAGGGACAGGGATAAAGTCTATACCCCCCTACGAGCAGTACTTC

V gene: TRBV5-6
D gene: TRBD2
J gene: TRBJ2-7
clone size: few
CDR3 protein: CASSPSTSWEQYF
CDR3 DNA: TGTGCCAGCAGCCCCTCGACTAGCTGGGAGCAGTACTTC

V gene: TRBV5-1
D gene: -
J gene: TRBJ1-5
clone size: -
CDR3 protein: CASSLGGREHNQPQHF
CDR3 DNA: TGCGCCAGCAGCTTGGGGGGCAGGGAACACAATCAGCCCCAGCATTTT

V gene: TRBV11-2
D gene: TRBD1
J gene: TRBJ1-4
clone size: -
CDR3 protein: CASSGLQGQPGEKLFF
CDR3 DNA: TGTGCCAGCAGCGGACTCCAGGGACAGCCTGGTGAAAAACTGTTTTTT

V gene: TRBV7-3
D gene: -
J gene: TRBJ2-1
clone size: -
CDR3 protein: CASSFDPQFADAHYNEQFF
CDR3 DNA: TGTGCCAGCAGCTTCGACCCTCAATTTGCGGACGCCCACTACAATGAGCAGTTCTTC

V gene: TRBV21-1
D gene: -
J gene: TRBJ1-2
clone size: -
CDR3 protein: CASSKLTSNYGYTF
CDR3 DNA: TGTGCCAGCAGCAAATTGACATCCAACTATGGCTACACCTTC

V gene: TRBV15
D gene: TRBD1
J gene: TRBJ1-4
clone size: -
CDR3 protein: CATSRAGTGENEKLFF
CDR3 DNA: TGTGCCACCAGCAGAGCAGGGACAGGGGAGAATGAAAAACTGTTTTTT

V gene: TRBV5-8
D gene: -
J gene: TRBJ2-7
clone size: -
CDR3 protein: CASSLVLEGPHEQYF
CDR3 DNA: TGTGCCAGCAGCTTGGTATTAGAGGGCCCCCACGAGCAGTACTTC

V gene: TRBV4-3
D gene: -
J gene: TRBJ1-1
clone size: -
CDR3 protein: CASSQDLTAPEAFF
CDR3 DNA: TGCGCCAGCAGCCAAGATCTGACTGCCCCTGAAGCTTTCTTT

V gene: TRBV3-1/TRBV3-2
D gene: TRBD2
J gene: TRBJ2-5
clone size: few
CDR3 protein: CASSFIMSGAQETQYF
CDR3 DNA: TGTGCCAGCAGCTTCATTATGAGCGGGGCCCAAGAGACCCAGTACTTC

V gene: TRBV6-2/TRBV6-3
D gene: -
J gene: TRBJ2-1
clone size: once
CDR3 protein: CASSYLAGNEQFF
CDR3 DNA: TGTGCCAGCAGTTACCTGGCCGGCAATGAGCAGTTCTTC

V gene: TRBV7-8
D gene: -
J gene: TRBJ2-1
clone size: -
CDR3 protein: CASSLVSGTLLSNEQFF
CDR3 DNA: TGTGCCAGCAGCTTAGTTAGTGGGACCCTATTATCCAATGAGCAGTTCTTC

V gene: TRBV4-1
D gene: -
J gene: TRBJ1-1
clone size: -
CDR3 protein: CASSQESGLYTEAFF
CDR3 DNA: TGCGCCAGCAGCCAAGAATCGGGTTTGTACACTGAAGCTTTCTTT

V gene: TRBV5-6
D gene: -
J gene: TRBJ1-1
clone size: -
CDR3 protein: CASSLSGDVLTEAFF
CDR3 DNA: TGTGCCAGCAGCTTGTCGGGGGACGTCCTCACTGAAGCTTTCTTT